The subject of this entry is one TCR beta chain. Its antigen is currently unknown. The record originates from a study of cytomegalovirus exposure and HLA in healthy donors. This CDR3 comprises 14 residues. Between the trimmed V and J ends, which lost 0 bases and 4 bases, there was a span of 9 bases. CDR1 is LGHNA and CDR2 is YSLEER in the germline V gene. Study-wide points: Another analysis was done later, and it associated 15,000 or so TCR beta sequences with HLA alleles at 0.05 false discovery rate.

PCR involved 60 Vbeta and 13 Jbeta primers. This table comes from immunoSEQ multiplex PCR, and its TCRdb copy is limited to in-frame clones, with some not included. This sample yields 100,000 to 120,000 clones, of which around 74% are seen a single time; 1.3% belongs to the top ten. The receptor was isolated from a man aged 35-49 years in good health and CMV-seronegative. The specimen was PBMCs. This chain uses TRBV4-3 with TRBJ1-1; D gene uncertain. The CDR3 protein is CASSQDIGSTEAFF. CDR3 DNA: TGCGCCAGCAGCCAAGATATCGGGAGCACTGAAGCTTTCTTT.